The 20 T cell receptor beta chains reported below all come from one sample, sequenced in a study of glioma-infiltrating T cells. Using RNA template, CDR3s of TCR alpha and beta were amplified with iRepertoire arm-PCR. TCRdb re-called the multiplex PCR reads with MiXCR, one entry per CDR3 protein. The sample holds fewer than 500,000 distinct CDR3 sequences, approximately 42% seen once. The sample was glioma tissue, nonneoplastic brain tissue, or PBMCs (not recorded which). The source of these receptors is a human donor with low-grade glioma or glioblastoma, undergoing nonglioma brain surgery, or in good health (not recorded which).

This clonotype was recorded many times. The rearrangement uses TRBV20-1 and TRBJ1-2, with D maybe TRBD1 (6 bases). V was shortened by 6 bases and J by 1 base, with 12 bases between the two germline ends. This CDR3 has 13 amino acids. Looked up from germline, CDR1 is DFQATT and CDR2 is SNEGSKA (reference sequence). CDR3: CSAAQDSNYGYTF. CDR3 nucleotides: TGCAGTGCCGCGCAGGACAGTAACTATGGCTACACCTTC.

The V gene is TRBV25-1, the J gene TRBJ1-1, with D uncertain. With 6 bases removed from V and 4 bases from J, the gap between germline ends came to 15 bases. Germline V gives CDR1 MGHDK, CDR2 SYGVNS. The CDR3 has 14 residues. The CDR3 here is CASSPKREITEAFF. CDR3 nucleotides: TGTGCCAGCAGCCCCAAGAGGGAGATCACTGAAGCTTTCTTT.

To note about this clonotype: This could be a read error, since a much larger clone is one nucleotide away. CDR3 sequence (DNA): TGCAGTGCTAGAGACCGTGAAGCTTTCTTT. Protein sequence: CSARDREAFF. The chain is built from TRBV20-1 and TRBJ1-1; no clear D gene. Germline assignment: CDR1 DFQATT and CDR2 SNEGSKA (reference sequence). CDR3 length equals 10 residues. Trimming took off 0 bases at V and 7 bases at J, with 3 bases between the two ends.

This clonotype turned up a few times. The CDR3 DNA reads TGTGCCAGCAGCTTAATATCAGGGGACACTGAAGCTTTCTTT. Its protein product is CASSLISGDTEAFF. This chain connects TRBV7-2 to TRBJ1-1; D may be TRBD1 (6 bases). V lost 2 bases and J lost 3, with 10 bases in between. The germline gives CDR1 SGHTA, CDR2 FQGNSA. The CDR3 contains 14 residues.

This clonotype was observed a few times. This chain connects TRBV27 to TRBJ1-5, with D possibly being TRBD1 (5 bases). The CDR3 length is 14 residues. Trimming took 5 bases from V and 6 from J, leaving 14 bases between them. Germline-derived CDR1 and CDR2 are MNHEY and SMNVEV (reference sequence). The CDR3 nucleotides are TGTGCCAGCAGTCTCCAGGGTCGGGGTCAGCCCCAGCATTTT. This translates into CASSLQGRGQPQHF.

The chain combines TRBV7-9 with TRBJ2-1; 7 nucleotides agree with TRBD2. This CDR3 comprises 15 residues. Germline values: CDR1 SEHNR, CDR2 FQNEAQ (reference sequence). V gave up 5 bases and J gave up 4 bases; unmatched junction bases: 8. The chain's CDR3 is CASSPRLAAYNEQFF. In nucleotides, the CDR3 is TGTGCCAGCAGCCCTCGACTAGCAGCATACAATGAGCAGTTCTTC.

This clonotype has more than one count but fewer than ten. This chain links TRBV10-3 with TRBJ2-5; D might be TRBD1 (6 bases). The V and J ends lost 0 bases and 5 bases respectively, with 13 bases between them. Looked up from germline, CDR1 is ENHRY and CDR2 is SYGVKD. The CDR3 has 15 amino acids. The CDR3 loop is CAISESKGQGETQYF. The CDR3 nucleotides are TGTGCCATCAGTGAGTCGAAGGGCCAGGGGGAGACCCAGTACTTC.

The chain couples TRBV19 to TRBJ2-1; TRBD2 matches at 8 bases. In germline, CDR1 is LNHDA, CDR2 SQIVND (reference sequence). The CDR3 sequence is 17 residues long. V lost 3 bases, J lost 4 bases, and 11 bases stayed unmatched. CDR3 nucleotides: TGTGCCAGTAGTATGTTGGCGGGAGGCACCCCTTACAATGAGCAGTTCTTC. Its translation is CASSMLAGGTPYNEQFF.

The rearrangement uses TRBV20-1 and TRBJ2-3, with TRBD1 identical over 7 bases. This CDR3 has 15 amino acids. The V segment lost 3 bases and the J segment 3 bases; nucleotides outside the gene matches: 9. In germline, CDR1 is DFQATT, CDR2 SNEGSKA (reference sequence). The CDR3 DNA reads TGCAGTGCTAGGGGTACAGGGGCGCGTACAGATACGCAGTATTTT. Its protein product is CSARGTGARTDTQYF.

This clonotype was detected only a few times. V and J are TRBV15 and TRBJ2-7; D remains ambiguous. This CDR3 has 14 residues. Germline CDR1 is LNHNV and CDR2 is YYDKDF (reference sequence). Trimming shortened V by 1 base and J by 3 bases, and 10 bases separated the two germline ends. CDR3 sequence (DNA): TGTGCCACCAGCAGAGCCTCCCCTTACTACGAGCAGTACTTC. Translating it yields CATSRASPYYEQYF.

This clonotype has more than one count but fewer than ten. The rearrangement links TRBV12-3 or TRBV12-4 to TRBJ1-1; D might be TRBD1 (6 bases). This CDR3 contains 14 residues. V was clipped by 4 bases and J by 1 base, with 10 bases between them. CDR3 sequence: CASSSWTENTEAFF. In DNA form, the CDR3 reads TGTGCCAGCAGTTCCTGGACAGAGAACACTGAAGCTTTCTTT.

The chain recombines TRBV3-1 with TRBJ2-1; 7 bases agree with TRBD2. Germline V gene sequence: CDR1 LGHDT, CDR2 YNNKEL (reference sequence). CDR3 length: 17 residues. The V gene end was trimmed by 4 bases and the J gene end by 5 bases; junction bases not matched to a gene: 14. The CDR3 protein is CASSPTSLTYSHNEQFF. In nucleotides, the CDR3 is TGTGCCAGCAGCCCGACTAGCCTGACCTACTCACACAATGAGCAGTTCTTC.

This clonotype was recorded once. This may stem from a read error, because a much larger clone lies one nucleotide away. J is TRBJ2-5 and V is TRBV20-1; TRBD1 might be the D (5 bases). Germline V lookup: CDR1 DFQATT, CDR2 SNEGSKA (reference sequence). This CDR3 has 12 residues. The CDR3 nucleotides are TGCAGGGCGACAGTGGGCAAGGAGACCCAGTACTTC. Translation gives CRATVGKETQYF.

Remarks on this clonotype: Germline and junction disagree at one end, which may indicate a read error. This chain connects TRBV6-2 or TRBV6-3 to TRBJ2-7, with D maybe TRBD1 (8 bases). The CDR3 runs 16 residues. Germline V gene lookup returns CDR1 MNHEY and CDR2 SVGEGT. The CDR3 DNA reads TGTGCCAACAGTTACTCTGACAGGGGAGGGGGCTACGAGCAGTACTTC. Translated, it gives CANSYSDRGGGYEQYF.

The chain employs TRBV7-9 and TRBJ1-5; D may be TRBD1 (5 bases). Trimming removed 3 bases from V and 2 bases from J, with 14 bases in between. The CDR3 spans 16 residues. Germline V gene lookup returns CDR1 SEHNR and CDR2 FQNEAQ (reference sequence). Here the CDR3 reads CASSLGSRDGNQPQHF. The CDR3, as DNA: TGTGCCAGCAGCTTGGGGTCCCGGGACGGCAATCAGCCCCAGCATTTT.

Comments on this clonotype: A clone one base away is much larger, so this may be a read error. The gene calls are TRBV20-1 and TRBJ2-1, with 10 nucleotides matching TRBD2. J gave up 4 bases and V 0 bases, and 9 bases lay outside the gene matches. CDR3 length: 17 amino acids. Germline CDR1 DFQATT, CDR2 SNEGSKA (reference sequence). CDR3 sequence reads: CSARDKSGRAGYNEQFF. CDR3 sequence (DNA): TGCAGTGCTAGAGATAAGAGCGGGAGGGCCGGGTACAATGAGCAGTTCTTC.

This clonotype showed up many times. The chain links TRBV4-3 to TRBJ1-1; TRBD1 agrees at 8 bases. The CDR3 has 15 residues. Trimming cost V 0 bases and J 1 base; bases outside gene matches: 1. The germline CDR1 and CDR2 sequences are LGHNA and YSLEER. The CDR3 loop reads CASSQETGGNTEAFF. The DNA for the CDR3 is TGCGCCAGCAGCCAAGAAACAGGGGGGAACACTGAAGCTTTCTTT.

This clonotype was counted only a few times. V gene TRBV20-1 combines with J gene TRBJ1-6; TRBD1 might be the D (6 bases). In germline, CDR1 is DFQATT, CDR2 SNEGSKA (reference sequence). Trimming cost V 1 base and J 11 bases, with 15 bases left between them. This CDR3 region has 14 residues. The CDR3 nucleotides are TGCAGTGCTAGAGCAATAACAGGGTTGACACCCCTCCACTTT. Amino acids: CSARAITGLTPLHF.

This clonotype was counted many times. This chain uses TRBV6-2 or TRBV6-3 with TRBJ2-7; D perhaps matches TRBD2 (5 bases). The germline V gene encodes CDR1 MNHEY and CDR2 SVGEGT. The CDR3 loop spans 13 amino acids. The V end was cut by 5 bases, the J end by 2 bases, with 10 bases between. The CDR3 reads CASSSGRPYEQYF. The CDR3 DNA reads TGTGCCAGCAGTAGCGGCAGGCCCTACGAGCAGTACTTC.

This clonotype has a count of ten or more. The CDR3 coding sequence is TGTGCCAGCAGTTACTCGAGTGGGGTCAACGAGCAGTACTTC. This translates into CASSYSSGVNEQYF. The V and J genes are TRBV6-8 and TRBJ2-7; D is undetermined. V was cut by 0 bases and J by 5 bases, with 11 bases left in between. Germline CDR1 MNHGY, CDR2 SAAAGT. The CDR3 has 14 amino acids.